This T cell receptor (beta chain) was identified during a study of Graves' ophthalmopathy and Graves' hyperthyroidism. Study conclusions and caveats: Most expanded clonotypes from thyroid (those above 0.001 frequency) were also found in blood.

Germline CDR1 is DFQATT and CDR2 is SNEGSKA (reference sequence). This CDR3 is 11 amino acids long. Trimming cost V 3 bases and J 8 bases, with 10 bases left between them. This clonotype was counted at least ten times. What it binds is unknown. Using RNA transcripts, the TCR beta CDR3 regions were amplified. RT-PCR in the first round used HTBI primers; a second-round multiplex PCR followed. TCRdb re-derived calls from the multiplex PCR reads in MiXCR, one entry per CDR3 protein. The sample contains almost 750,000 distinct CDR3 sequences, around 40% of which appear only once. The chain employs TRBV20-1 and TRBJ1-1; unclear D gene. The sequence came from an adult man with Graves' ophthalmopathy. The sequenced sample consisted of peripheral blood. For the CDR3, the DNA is TGCAGTGCTAGGGGCACCAACGAAGCTTTCTTT. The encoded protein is CSARGTNEAFF.